The clone carrying this TCR beta chain came up a few times. The antigen is undetermined. The data originate from a study of early T cells in non-severe SARS-CoV-2 infection. Study details: Unpaired chains resulted from sequencing bulk RNA of unsorted whole blood.

Study outcomes and limitations: VDJdb-based matching was biased toward anti-spike CD8 responses and missed private and CD4 specificities.

Individual cDNA molecules carried attached unique molecular identifiers. TCRdb reprocessed the 5' RACE reads with MiXCR, giving one entry per CDR3 protein. The sample includes about 83,000 distinct CDR3 sequences, approximately 13% of them seen just once. J lost 4 bases, V lost 1 base, and 10 bases had no gene match. Looked up from germline, CDR1 is KGHSH and CDR2 is LQKENI. The length of the CDR3 is 18 residues. The chain employs TRBV18 and TRBJ2-3, with 11 bases fitting TRBD2. The sequenced sample was whole blood. The clonotype comes from an adult who was a healthcare worker with PCR-confirmed SARS-CoV-2 infection or an uninfected control (not recorded which). CDR3 protein: CASSPRLAGGPAADTQYF. The CDR3, as DNA: TGTGCCAGCTCACCACGCCTAGCGGGAGGACCTGCGGCAGATACGCAGTATTTT.